A single sample is the source of the 29 T cell receptor beta chains below, sequenced in a study of control samples from healthy donors and cancer patients. TCRdb keeps only in-frame clones here, not all; method: immunoSEQ multiplex PCR. Of some 140,000 clones in the sample, 94% were seen once. Sequencing was done on a sample of blood. The receptors were gathered from a man in his forties in good health.

The rearrangement links TRBV6-5 to TRBJ2-1; 7 nucleotides match TRBD2. Germline V gene lookup returns CDR1 MNHEY and CDR2 SVGAGI. Trimming removed 0 bases from V and 8 bases from J; junction bases left unmatched: 4. There are 14 residues in the CDR3. This chain's CDR3 is CASSYSGTIDEQFF. Here the CDR3 DNA reads TGTGCCAGCAGTTACTCGGGGACTATCGATGAGCAGTTCTTC.

The chain employs TRBV12-3 or TRBV12-4 and TRBJ1-4; D ambiguous. V was shortened by 5 bases and J by 4 bases, with 5 bases between the two germline ends. The CDR3 sequence is 12 residues long. Written as DNA, the CDR3 is TGTGCCAGCAGTGGACTTAATGAAAAACTGTTTTTT. Translation: CASSGLNEKLFF.

This clone has a single count. V usage is TRBV3-1 (or the pseudogene TRBV3-2) and J usage is TRBJ2-7; 9 bases match TRBD1. CDR1 and CDR2 from the germline V gene are LGHDT and YNNKEL (reference sequence). V was clipped by 3 bases and J by 6 bases; unmatched bases: 3. The CDR3 loop spans 13 amino acids. The CDR3 sequence: CASSQGQGGEQYF. In nucleotides, the CDR3 is TGTGCCAGCAGCCAGGGACAGGGTGGCGAGCAGTACTTC.

This clone came up once. The V and J genes are TRBV28 and TRBJ1-2; D may be TRBD1 (5 bases). V gave up 5 bases and J gave up 2 bases, with 18 bases separating them. The CDR3 is made up of 16 amino acids. The V gene's germline CDR1 is MDHEN and CDR2 SYDVKM. CDR3 in amino acids: CASSPRTEDTNYGYTF. CDR3 coding DNA: TGTGCCAGCAGTCCGCGGACGGAGGACACAAACTATGGCTACACCTTC.

The chain joins TRBV24-1 to TRBJ1-2; no reliable D call. Per the germline V gene, CDR1 is KGHDR and CDR2 is SFDVKD. CDR3 length equals 11 residues. Trimming left V 4 bases short and J 8 bases short, with 7 bases between. For the CDR3, the DNA is TGTGCCACCAGTGAGGGATTCGGCTACACCTTC. Its protein product is CATSEGFGYTF.

The chain has TRBV7-2 and TRBJ1-2; unclear D gene. CDR3 size: 13 residues. V lost 1 base and J lost 8, with 11 bases in between. CDR1 and CDR2 from the germline V gene are SGHTA and FQGNSA. CDR3 residues: CASSLGSRRGYTF. For the CDR3, the DNA is TGTGCCAGCAGCTTAGGCAGTAGACGGGGCTACACCTTC.

The chain links TRBV7-8 to TRBJ2-5, with unresolved D. Trimming left V 1 base short and J 5 bases short, with 11 bases between. There are 14 residues in the CDR3. CDR1 and CDR2 (germline): SGHVS, FQNEAQ. The CDR3 coding sequence is TGTGCCAGCAGCTTAGTGCGGAGAGAGGAGACCCAGTACTTC. Translation: CASSLVRREETQYF.

The chain couples TRBV5-4 to TRBJ1-1; the match to TRBD1 covers 7 bases. Germline V gene sequence: CDR1 SGHNT, CDR2 YYREEE (reference sequence). This CDR3 has 16 amino acids. Germline trimming cut 4 bases from V and 1 base from J; bases unmatched to any gene: 10. CDR3: CASSRTGTVANTEAFF. In nucleotides, the CDR3 is TGTGCCAGCAGCCGAACCGGGACAGTAGCGAACACTGAAGCTTTCTTT.

The chain recombines TRBV7-2 with TRBJ2-6; D is unclear. CDR1 and CDR2 (germline): SGHTA, FQGNSA. The V end was cut by 6 bases, the J end by 1 base, with 10 bases between. The CDR3 is made up of 15 amino acids. The CDR3 coding sequence is TGTGCCAGCAGGCCGCAGTCTTCTGGGGCCAACGTCCTGACTTTC. Translation: CASRPQSSGANVLTF.

This clone was counted a single time. This chain links TRBV2 with TRBJ2-5; TRBD2 aligns across 8 bases. Germline V CDR1 and CDR2: SNHLY, FYNNEI. V lost 5 bases, J lost 2 bases, and 7 bases stayed unmatched. This CDR3 comprises 15 residues. In DNA, the CDR3 is TGTGCCAGCAGTTACAGAACTAGCGGACAAGAGACCCAGTACTTC. This sequence encodes CASSYRTSGQETQYF.

The genes are TRBV6-5 and TRBJ1-2, with 10 positions matching TRBD1. The CDR3 contains 14 residues. Trimming removed 6 bases from V and 4 bases from J; junction bases left unmatched: 5. Germline CDR1 is MNHEY and CDR2 is SVGAGI. The CDR3 region has the DNA TGTGCCAGCAGGATCCGGGACAGGGGCTATGGCTACACCTTC. Protein: CASRIRDRGYGYTF.

This clone has just one count. The genes are TRBV5-5 and TRBJ2-2; D remains ambiguous. The CDR3 is 15 amino acids. V lost 0 bases and J lost 5, with 11 bases in between. Germline values: CDR1 SGHKS, CDR2 YYEKEE (reference sequence). In nucleotides, the CDR3 is TGTGCCAGCAGCTTGGACAGAGCTTTGACCGGGGAGCTGTTTTTT. It encodes CASSLDRALTGELFF.

The CDR3 DNA is TGTGCCAGCAGCCAAAATACAGGGGCCAGGGACTATGGCTACACCTTC. Translated, it gives CASSQNTGARDYGYTF. The V gene is TRBV3-1 (or the pseudogene TRBV3-2), the J gene TRBJ1-2, with 7 bases identical to TRBD1. The V gene's germline CDR1 is LGHDT and CDR2 YNNKEL (reference sequence). V shed 2 bases and J 3 bases; nucleotides not matched to a gene: 9. The CDR3 is 16 amino acids.

This chain uses TRBV7-9 with TRBJ2-5, with a tentative D call TRBD2 (6 bases). Trimming stripped 1 base from V and 4 bases from J, with 7 bases between. Germline assignment: CDR1 SEHNR and CDR2 FQNEAQ (reference sequence). The CDR3 covers 13 residues. CDR3 amino acids: CASSLGGVETQYF. In DNA, the CDR3 is TGTGCCAGCAGCTTAGGGGGGGTAGAGACCCAGTACTTC.

The gene calls are TRBV18 and TRBJ1-1; 12 bases agree with TRBD1. The germline V gene encodes CDR1 KGHSH and CDR2 LQKENI. CDR3 length: 15 amino acids. Trimming at V came to 8 bases and at J to 3 bases, leaving 7 bases not matched to a gene. Here the CDR3 DNA reads TGTGCCAGCCGGGACAGGGGGCATGTATACACTGAAGCTTTCTTT. Protein: CASRDRGHVYTEAFF.

The rearrangement joins TRBV6-1 to TRBJ1-5; D call uncertain. Per germline, CDR1 MNHNS and CDR2 SASEGT. V was pared by 2 bases and J by 7 bases, with 3 bases between. This CDR3 comprises 11 residues. This chain's CDR3 is CASSEYQPQHF. CDR3 bases: TGTGCCAGCAGTGAATACCAGCCCCAGCATTTT.

The rearrangement joins TRBV6-5 to TRBJ1-2; no clear D gene. There are 15 residues in the CDR3. V lost 5 bases and J lost 8, with 21 bases in between. CDR1 and CDR2 from the germline V gene are MNHEY and SVGAGI. The CDR3 bases are TGTGCCAGCAGTCCATCCTGGGCTCGTTGGGAGGGCTACACCTTC. Its protein product is CASSPSWARWEGYTF.

This chain uses TRBV9 with TRBJ1-2, with D perhaps matching TRBD1 (5 bases). Trimming removed 4 bases from V and 4 bases from J, with 17 bases in between. This CDR3 has 15 residues. CDR1 and CDR2 from the germline V gene are SGDLS and YYNGEE. CDR3 DNA sequence: TGTGCCAGCAGCTTAACCCCTGACAGCTTCTATGGCTACACCTTC. This gives the protein CASSLTPDSFYGYTF.

The chain employs TRBV6-2 or TRBV6-3 and TRBJ1-6; D gene ambiguous. Germline CDR1 is MNHEY and CDR2 is SVGEGT. The V and J ends lost 0 bases and 8 bases respectively, with 17 bases between them. The CDR3 consists of 17 residues. CDR3 region: CASSYSPSPVEDSPLHF. The CDR3, as DNA: TGTGCCAGCAGTTACTCCCCCTCCCCGGTCGAGGATTCACCCCTCCACTTT.

The chain uses TRBV11-2 and TRBJ1-4; weak D call: TRBD1 (5 bases). This CDR3 spans 16 amino acids. Trimming removed 5 bases at V and 0 bases at J, with 13 bases between. From germline, CDR1 is SGHAT and CDR2 FQNNGV. The CDR3, as DNA: TGTGCCAGCAGCCGGGACCGAGTTGCAACTAATGAAAAACTGTTTTTT. Encoded protein: CASSRDRVATNEKLFF. Based on the CDR3 plus reference TRBV11-2 and TRBJ1-4, the full variable domain is EAGVAQSPRYKIIEKRQSVAFWCNPISGHATLYWYQQILGQGPKLLIQFQNNGVVDDSQLPKDRFSAERLKGVDSTLKIQPAKLEDSAVYLCASSRDRVATNEKLFFGSGTQLSVL.

V and J are TRBV7-8 and TRBJ1-1; D is unresolved. Germline V gives CDR1 SGHVS, CDR2 FQNEAQ. The CDR3 has 13 residues. V was shortened by 5 bases and J by 1 base, with 8 bases between the two germline ends. CDR3 region: CASSPEGNTEAFF. The CDR3 bases are TGTGCCAGCAGCCCAGAGGGGAACACTGAAGCTTTCTTT.

The chain joins TRBV28 to TRBJ1-1; maybe TRBD1 (5 bases). Germline assignment: CDR1 MDHEN and CDR2 SYDVKM. V lost 6 bases and J 2 bases, leaving 16 bases between the germline ends. The CDR3 is made up of 15 amino acids. DNA of the CDR3: TGTGCCAGCAGCCTGGTGGGACTAAGAAACACTGAAGCTTTCTTT. Protein sequence: CASSLVGLRNTEAFF.

The chain is built from TRBV18 and TRBJ1-3; D remains unclear. Trimming took 3 bases from V and 1 from J, leaving 7 bases between them. Per the germline V gene, CDR1 is KGHSH and CDR2 is LQKENI. CDR3 length: 14 residues. The CDR3 bases are TGTGCCAGCTCACCTGGGGTTTCTGGAAACACCATATATTTT. Translated, it gives CASSPGVSGNTIYF.

The chain carries TRBV18 and TRBJ1-4; D not resolved. Trimming stripped 4 bases from V and 0 bases from J, with 6 bases between. The CDR3 length is 14 residues. The germline V gene has CDR1 KGHSH and CDR2 LQKENI. The CDR3 DNA reads as TGTGCCAGCTCACAGACTGCAACTAATGAAAAACTGTTTTTT. As protein: CASSQTATNEKLFF. The whole variable domain, remainder taken from reference TRBV18 and TRBJ1-4, is NAGVMQNPRHLVRRRGQEARLRCSPMKGHSHVYWYRQLPEEGLKFMVYLQKENIIDESGMPKERFSAEFPKEGPSILRIQQVVRGDSAAYFCASSQTATNEKLFFGSGTQLSVL.

The chain uses TRBV9 and TRBJ1-3; D gene ambiguous. The CDR3 sequence is 13 residues long. CDR1 and CDR2 from the germline V gene are SGDLS and YYNGEE. Trimming shortened V by 4 bases and J by 3 bases, and 8 bases separated the two germline ends. The CDR3 nucleotides read TGTGCCAGCAGCCCTGGGCGTGGAAACACCATATATTTT. As protein: CASSPGRGNTIYF.

The CDR3, as DNA: TGTGCCAGCTCACCGGGTAAAGGGGAGTCGAATGAAAAACTGTTTTTT. This codes for CASSPGKGESNEKLFF. The chain links TRBV18 to TRBJ1-4; D perhaps matches TRBD1 (5 bases). CDR3 size: 16 residues. The V and J ends lost 3 bases and 5 bases respectively, with 16 bases between them. CDR1 is KGHSH, CDR2 LQKENI, per germline.

This chain joins TRBV28 and TRBJ1-1; D is possibly TRBD1 (5 bases). The V end lost 0 bases, the J end lost 11 bases, and 13 bases lay between the germline ends. In germline, CDR1 is MDHEN, CDR2 SYDVKM. The CDR3 runs to 13 residues. CDR3 loop: CASSLWGQGSAFF. CDR3 in DNA: TGTGCCAGCAGTTTATGGGGTCAGGGATCGGCTTTCTTT.

This chain joins TRBV27 and TRBJ1-2, with TRBD1 matching 7 bases. CDR1 is MNHEY and CDR2 is SMNVEV in the germline V gene (reference sequence). The CDR3 covers 15 residues. Trimming took 2 bases from V and 8 from J; bases not matched to a gene: 11. The CDR3 is CASSLGFTLGGGYTF. CDR3 coding DNA: TGTGCCAGCAGTTTAGGGTTTACGTTAGGGGGCGGCTACACCTTC.

The chain recombines TRBV11-2 with TRBJ1-3; possibly TRBD1 for D (5 bases). This CDR3 contains 17 residues. Trimming took off 0 bases at V and 0 bases at J, with 12 bases between the two ends. Looked up from germline, CDR1 is SGHAT and CDR2 is FQNNGV. The CDR3 bases are TGTGCCAGCAGCTTAGATCCGGGGGGATTCTCTGGAAACACCATATATTTT. It yields the protein CASSLDPGGFSGNTIYF.